Here is one T cell receptor (beta chain) with its context. Its target is not known. Germline V gene data show CDR1 as SGHDT and CDR2 as YYEEEE. CDR3 length equals 15 residues. V dropped 5 bases and J dropped 4; count of bases not matched to a gene: 7. The sample's time point: sample taken at primary tumor resection. TCRs were sequenced from unsorted whole RNA of tumor, nontumor lung or PBMC. The cohort: some 73 early-stage, untreated non-small cell lung cancer patients. This entry comes from a study of spatial heterogeneity in lung cancer. The wider study: Raw reads showed each unique TCR and UMI combination turning up more than ten times on average. General study results and limits: The study found ubiquitous expanded tumor TCRs in blood more at resection than follow-up.

TCRdb used MiXCR to reprocess the 5' RACE reads, holding one entry per CDR3 protein. The sample lists roughly 11,000 distinct CDR3 sequences; more than 15% were seen once. The starting material was PBMCs, obtained at surgery. The sequence derives from a male donor with early-stage non-small cell lung cancer. This chain uses TRBV5-6 with TRBJ2-5; 11 nucleotides match TRBD1. CDR3 DNA sequence: TGTGCCAGCAGGCAAACCGGGACAGGGGGAGAGACCCAGTACTTC. It is translated as CASRQTGTGGETQYF.